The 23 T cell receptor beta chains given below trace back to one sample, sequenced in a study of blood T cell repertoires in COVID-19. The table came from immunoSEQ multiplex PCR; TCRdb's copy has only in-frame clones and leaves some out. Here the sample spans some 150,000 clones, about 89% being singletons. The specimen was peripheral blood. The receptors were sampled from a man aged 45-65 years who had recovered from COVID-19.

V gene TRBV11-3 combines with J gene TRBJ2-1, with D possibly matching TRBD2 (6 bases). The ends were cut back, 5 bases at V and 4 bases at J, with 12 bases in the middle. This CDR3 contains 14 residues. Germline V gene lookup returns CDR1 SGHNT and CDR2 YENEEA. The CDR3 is CASSLRGSYNEQFF. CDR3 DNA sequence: TGTGCCAGCAGCCTCCGGGGGTCGTACAATGAGCAGTTCTTC.

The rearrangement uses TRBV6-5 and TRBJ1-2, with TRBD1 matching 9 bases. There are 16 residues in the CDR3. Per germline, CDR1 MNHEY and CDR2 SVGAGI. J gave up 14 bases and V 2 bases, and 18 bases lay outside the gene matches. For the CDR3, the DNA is TGTGCCAGCAGTTACCAAACCAGAGGACAGGGGCTCACTAGGACCTTC. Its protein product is CASSYQTRGQGLTRTF.

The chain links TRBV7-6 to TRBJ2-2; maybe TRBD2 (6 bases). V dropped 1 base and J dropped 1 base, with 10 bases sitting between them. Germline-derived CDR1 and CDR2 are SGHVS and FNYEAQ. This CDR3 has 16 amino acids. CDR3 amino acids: CASSLVPAGNTGELFF. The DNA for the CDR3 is TGTGCCAGCAGCTTAGTCCCAGCGGGGAACACCGGGGAGCTGTTTTTT.

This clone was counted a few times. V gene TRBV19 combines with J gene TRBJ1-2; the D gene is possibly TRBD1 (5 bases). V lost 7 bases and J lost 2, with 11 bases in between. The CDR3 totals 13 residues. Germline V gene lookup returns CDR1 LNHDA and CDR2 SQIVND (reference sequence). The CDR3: CASTRGANYGYTF. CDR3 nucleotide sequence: TGTGCCAGTACAAGGGGCGCAAACTATGGCTACACCTTC. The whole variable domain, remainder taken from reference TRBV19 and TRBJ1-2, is DGGITQSPKYLFRKEGQNVTLSCEQNLNHDAMYWYRQDPGQGLRLIYYSQIVNDFQKGDIAEGYSVSREKKESFPLTVTSAQKNPTAFYLCASTRGANYGYTFGSGTRLTVV.

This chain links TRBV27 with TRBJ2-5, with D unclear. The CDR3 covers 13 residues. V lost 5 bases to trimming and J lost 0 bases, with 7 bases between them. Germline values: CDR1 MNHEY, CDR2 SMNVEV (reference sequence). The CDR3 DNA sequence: TGTGCCAGCAGTGATACAGACCAAGAGACCCAGTACTTC. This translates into CASSDTDQETQYF.

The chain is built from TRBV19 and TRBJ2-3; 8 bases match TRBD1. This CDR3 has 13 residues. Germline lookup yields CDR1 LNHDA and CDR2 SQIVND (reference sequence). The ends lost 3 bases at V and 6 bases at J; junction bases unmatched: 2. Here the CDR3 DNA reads TGTGCCAGTAGTATGGGGACAGGTGATACGCAGTATTTT. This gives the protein CASSMGTGDTQYF.

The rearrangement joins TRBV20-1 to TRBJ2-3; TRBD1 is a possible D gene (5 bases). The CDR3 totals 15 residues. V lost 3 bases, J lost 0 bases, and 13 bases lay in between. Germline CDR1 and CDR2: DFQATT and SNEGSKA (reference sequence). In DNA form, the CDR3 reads TGCAGTGCTAGTTCCCAGGGCGCTAGCACAGATACGCAGTATTTT. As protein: CSASSQGASTDTQYF.

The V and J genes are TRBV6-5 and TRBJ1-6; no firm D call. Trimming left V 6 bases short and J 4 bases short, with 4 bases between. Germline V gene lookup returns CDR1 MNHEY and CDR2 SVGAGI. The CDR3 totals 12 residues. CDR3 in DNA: TGTGCCAGCAGATCGTATAATTCACCCCTCCACTTT. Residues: CASRSYNSPLHF.

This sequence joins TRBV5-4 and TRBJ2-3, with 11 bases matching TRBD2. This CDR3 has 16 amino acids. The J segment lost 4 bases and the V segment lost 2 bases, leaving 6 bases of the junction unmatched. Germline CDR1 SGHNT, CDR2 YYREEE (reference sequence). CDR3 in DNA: TGTGCCAGCAGCTTCTTAGCGGGGGGGTTCCCAGATACGCAGTATTTT. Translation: CASSFLAGGFPDTQYF.

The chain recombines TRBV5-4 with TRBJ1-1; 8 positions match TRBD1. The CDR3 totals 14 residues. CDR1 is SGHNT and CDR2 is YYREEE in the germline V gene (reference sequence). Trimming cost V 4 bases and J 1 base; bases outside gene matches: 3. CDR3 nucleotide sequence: TGTGCCAGCAGCACTGGACAGGGGAACACTGAAGCTTTCTTT. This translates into CASSTGQGNTEAFF.

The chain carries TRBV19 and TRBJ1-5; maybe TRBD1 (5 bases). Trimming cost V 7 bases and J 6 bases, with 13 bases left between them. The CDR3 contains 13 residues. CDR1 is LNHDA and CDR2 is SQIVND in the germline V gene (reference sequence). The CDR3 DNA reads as TGTGCCAGTAATCTCGGGACTCCTCAGCCCCAGCATTTT. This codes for CASNLGTPQPQHF.

CDR3 region: CASSSRQEGTDTQYF. DNA for the CDR3: TGTGCCAGCAGCTCGCGACAGGAGGGCACAGATACGCAGTATTTT. The chain joins TRBV5-4 to TRBJ2-3, with D possibly TRBD1 on 6 matching bases. CDR3 length: 15 amino acids. Trimming took off 3 bases at V and 1 base at J, with 12 bases between the two ends. Germline CDR1 is SGHNT and CDR2 is YYREEE (reference sequence).

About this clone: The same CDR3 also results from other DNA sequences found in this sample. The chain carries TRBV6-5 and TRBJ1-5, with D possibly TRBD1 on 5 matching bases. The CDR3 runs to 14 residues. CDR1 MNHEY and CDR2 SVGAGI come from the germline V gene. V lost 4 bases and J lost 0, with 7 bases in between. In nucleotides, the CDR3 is TGTGCCAGCAGTTCAGGGTATAGCAATCAGCCCCAGCATTTT. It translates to CASSSGYSNQPQHF.

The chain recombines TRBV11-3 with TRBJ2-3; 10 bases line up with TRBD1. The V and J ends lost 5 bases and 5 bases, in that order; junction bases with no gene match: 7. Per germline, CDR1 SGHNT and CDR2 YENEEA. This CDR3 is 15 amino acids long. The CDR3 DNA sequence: TGTGCCAGCAGCGACAGACAGGGGGCTGGAGATACGCAGTATTTT. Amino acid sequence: CASSDRQGAGDTQYF.

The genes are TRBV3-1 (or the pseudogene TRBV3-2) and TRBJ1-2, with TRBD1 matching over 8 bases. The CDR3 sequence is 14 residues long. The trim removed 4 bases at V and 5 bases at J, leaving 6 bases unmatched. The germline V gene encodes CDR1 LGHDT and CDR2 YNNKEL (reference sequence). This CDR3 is CASSPGQGEYGYTF. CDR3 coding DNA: TGTGCCAGCAGCCCAGGACAGGGAGAATATGGCTACACCTTC.

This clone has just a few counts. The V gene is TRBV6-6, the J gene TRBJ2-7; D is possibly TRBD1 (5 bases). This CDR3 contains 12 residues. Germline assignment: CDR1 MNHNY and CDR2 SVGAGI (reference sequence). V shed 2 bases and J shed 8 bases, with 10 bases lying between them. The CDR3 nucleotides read TGTGCCAGCAGTTACCAACAGGTACAGCAGTACTTC. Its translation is CASSYQQVQQYF.

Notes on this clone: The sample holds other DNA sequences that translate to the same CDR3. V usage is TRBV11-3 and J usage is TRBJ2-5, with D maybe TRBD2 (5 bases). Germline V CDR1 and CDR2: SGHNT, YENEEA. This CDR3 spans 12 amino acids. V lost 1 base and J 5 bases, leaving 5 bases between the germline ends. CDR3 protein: CASSLGRETQYF. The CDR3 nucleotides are TGTGCCAGCAGCTTAGGGAGGGAGACCCAGTACTTC.

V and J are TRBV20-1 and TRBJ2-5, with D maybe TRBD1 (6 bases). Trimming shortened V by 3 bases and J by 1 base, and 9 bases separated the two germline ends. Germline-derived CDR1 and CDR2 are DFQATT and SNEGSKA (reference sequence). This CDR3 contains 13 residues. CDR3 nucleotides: TGCAGTGCTAGTTTGGGGGCCCAAGAGACCCAGTACTTC. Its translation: CSASLGAQETQYF.

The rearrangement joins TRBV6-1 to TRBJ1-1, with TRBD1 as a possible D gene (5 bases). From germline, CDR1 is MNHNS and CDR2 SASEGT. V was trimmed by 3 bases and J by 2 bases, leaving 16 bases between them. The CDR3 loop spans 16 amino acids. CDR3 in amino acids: CASSEGQGYSNTEAFF. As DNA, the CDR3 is TGTGCCAGCAGTGAGGGGCAGGGCTATTCCAACACTGAAGCTTTCTTT.

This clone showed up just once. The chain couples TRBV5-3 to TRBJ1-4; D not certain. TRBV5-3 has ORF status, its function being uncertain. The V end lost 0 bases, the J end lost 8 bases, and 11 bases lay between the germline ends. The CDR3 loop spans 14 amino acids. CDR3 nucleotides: TGTGCCAGAAGCTTGGGGAGACGGGTCGAAAAACTGTTTTTT. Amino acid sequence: CARSLGRRVEKLFF.

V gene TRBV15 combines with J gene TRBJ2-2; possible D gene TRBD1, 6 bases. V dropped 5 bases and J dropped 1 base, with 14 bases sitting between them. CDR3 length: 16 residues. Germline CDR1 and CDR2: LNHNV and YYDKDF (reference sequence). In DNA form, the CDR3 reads TGTGCCACCAGCCTGAGAACAGGGATGAACACCGGGGAGCTGTTTTTT. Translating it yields CATSLRTGMNTGELFF.

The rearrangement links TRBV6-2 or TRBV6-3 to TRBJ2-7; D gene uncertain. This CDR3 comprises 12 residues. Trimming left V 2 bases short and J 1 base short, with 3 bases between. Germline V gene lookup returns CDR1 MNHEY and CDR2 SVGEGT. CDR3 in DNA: TGTGCCAGCAGTTACACATCCTACGAGCAGTACTTC. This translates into CASSYTSYEQYF.

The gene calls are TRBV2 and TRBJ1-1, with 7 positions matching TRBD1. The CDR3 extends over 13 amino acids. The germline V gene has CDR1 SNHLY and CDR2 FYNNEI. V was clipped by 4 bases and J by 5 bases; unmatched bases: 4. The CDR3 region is CASSVQGKTEAFF. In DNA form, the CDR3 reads TGTGCCAGCAGTGTACAGGGGAAGACTGAAGCTTTCTTT.